This T cell receptor beta chain was obtained from a study of blood T cell repertoires in COVID-19. During active infection, Seattle patients enrolled and were then monitored through disease. This CDR3 is 19 amino acids long. V shed 3 bases, J shed 0 bases, and the junction held 11 bases outside the gene matches. Germline values: CDR1 SGHRS, CDR2 YFSETQ. Generated by immunoSEQ multiplex PCR, the TCRdb table keeps only in-frame clones and is missing some. The data show approximately 260,000 clones, with 90% seen just once and roughly 2% held by the top ten. Source material: peripheral blood. The chain carries TRBV5-1 and TRBJ2-6; the match to TRBD1 covers 8 bases. This receptor was obtained from a woman in her sixties with COVID-19, enrolled during active disease. In DNA, the CDR3 is TGCGCCAGCAGCTACGTAGGGGACAGGCCTTCCTCTGGGGCCAACGTCCTGACTTTC. It translates to CASSYVGDRPSSGANVLTF. Filled out from reference TRBV5-1 and TRBJ2-6, the complete variable domain reads KAGVTQTPRYLIKTRGQQVTLSCSPISGHRSVSWYQQTPGQGLQFLFEYFSETQRNKGNFPGRFSGRQFSNSRSEMNVSTLELGDSALYLCASSYVGDRPSSGANVLTFGAGSRLTVL.